This TCR beta chain was recovered during a study of T cell responses to AZD1222 COVID-19 vaccine. Germline CDR1 LNHDA, CDR2 SQIVND (reference sequence). Trimming shortened V by 1 base and J by 0 bases, and 7 bases separated the two germline ends. The CDR3 is 14 amino acids. Sequenced by immunoSEQ multiplex PCR; TCRdb stores in-frame clones only, minus some. Of about 130,000 clones listed, about nine tenths are singletons. This clonotype originated in an adult in good health. The source was peripheral blood, collected on day 0 of AZD1222 vaccination. The V gene is TRBV19, the J gene TRBJ2-7; D unclear. The CDR3 loop reads CASSIVGSSYEQYF. The CDR3 DNA reads as TGTGCCAGTAGTATAGTAGGCAGCTCCTACGAGCAGTACTTC.